This T cell receptor (beta chain) was profiled in a study of CD8 T cells in Susac syndrome. V shed 3 bases and J shed 8 bases, with 13 bases lying between them. The CDR3 consists of 14 residues. Germline V gene lookup returns CDR1 SGHAT and CDR2 FQNNGV. Random hexamers were used to reverse transcribe the RNA input (about 0.45 to 1 ug). TCRdb reprocessed the immunoSEQ multiplex PCR reads via MiXCR and lists one record per CDR3 protein. The repertoire holds about 140,000 distinct CDR3 sequences, with more than 85% as singletons. This clonotype was seen a handful of times. The J gene is TRBJ1-4, the V gene TRBV11-2; D remains ambiguous. The source material was CD4+ T cells from PBMCs. This receptor was obtained from a human donor with Susac syndrome. The CDR3 DNA reads as TGTGCCAGCAGCTTCAATCCCACGGGAGAAAAACTGTTTTTT. Its translation: CASSFNPTGEKLFF.